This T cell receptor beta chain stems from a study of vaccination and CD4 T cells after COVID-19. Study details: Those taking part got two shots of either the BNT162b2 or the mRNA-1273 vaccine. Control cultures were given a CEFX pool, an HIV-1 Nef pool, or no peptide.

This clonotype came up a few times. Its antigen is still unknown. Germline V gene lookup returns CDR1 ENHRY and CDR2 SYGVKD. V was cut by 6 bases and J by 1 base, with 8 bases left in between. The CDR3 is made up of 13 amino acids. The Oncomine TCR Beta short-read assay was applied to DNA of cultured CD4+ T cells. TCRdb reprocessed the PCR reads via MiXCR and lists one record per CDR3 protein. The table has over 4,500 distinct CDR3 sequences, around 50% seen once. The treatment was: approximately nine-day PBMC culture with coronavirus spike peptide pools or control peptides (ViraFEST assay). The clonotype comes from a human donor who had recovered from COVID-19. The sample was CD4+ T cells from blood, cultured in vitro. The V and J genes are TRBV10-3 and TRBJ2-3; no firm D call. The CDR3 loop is CAISAPRTDTQYF. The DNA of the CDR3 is TGTGCCATCAGCGCTCCTCGCACAGATACGCAGTATTTT.